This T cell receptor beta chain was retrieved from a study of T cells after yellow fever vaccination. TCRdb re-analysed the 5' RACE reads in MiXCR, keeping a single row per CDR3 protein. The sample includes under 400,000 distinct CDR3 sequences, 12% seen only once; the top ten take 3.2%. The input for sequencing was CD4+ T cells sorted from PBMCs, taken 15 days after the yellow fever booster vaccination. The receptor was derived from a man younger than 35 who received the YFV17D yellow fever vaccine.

CDR3 in amino acids: CASSPPGHLNTIYF. In DNA, the CDR3 is TGTGCCAGCAGTCCCCCGGGACACTTAAACACCATATATTTT. The chain joins TRBV7-2 to TRBJ1-3; possible D gene TRBD1, 6 bases. Trimming cost V 6 bases and J 6 bases, with 15 bases left between them. This CDR3 contains 14 residues. Germline values: CDR1 SGHTA, CDR2 FQGNSA.